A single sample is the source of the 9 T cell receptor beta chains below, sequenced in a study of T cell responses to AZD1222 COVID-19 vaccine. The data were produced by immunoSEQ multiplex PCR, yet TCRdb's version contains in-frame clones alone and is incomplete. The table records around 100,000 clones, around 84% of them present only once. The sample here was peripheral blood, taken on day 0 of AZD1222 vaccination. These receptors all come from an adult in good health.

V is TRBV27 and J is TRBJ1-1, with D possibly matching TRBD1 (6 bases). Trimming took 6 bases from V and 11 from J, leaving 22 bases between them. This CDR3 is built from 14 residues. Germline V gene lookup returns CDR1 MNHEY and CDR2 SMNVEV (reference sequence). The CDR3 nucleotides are TGTGCCAGCAGCCGCGGGGGCAGAACCCTTGTTGCTTTCTTT. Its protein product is CASSRGGRTLVAFF.

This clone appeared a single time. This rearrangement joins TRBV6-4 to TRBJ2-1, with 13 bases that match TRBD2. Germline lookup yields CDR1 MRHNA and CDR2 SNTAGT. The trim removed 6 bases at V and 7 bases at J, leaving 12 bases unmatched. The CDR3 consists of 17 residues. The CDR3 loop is CASSVTRTSGSSNEQFF. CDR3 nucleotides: TGTGCCAGCAGCGTGACCAGGACTAGCGGGAGCTCGAATGAGCAGTTCTTC.

The CDR3 DNA is TGTGCCAGTAGTATGGACGGAACAGACAATGAGCAGTTCTTC. Residues: CASSMDGTDNEQFF. The V gene is TRBV19, the J gene TRBJ2-1; no firm D call. Trimming cost V 3 bases and J 5 bases, with 11 bases left between them. CDR1 is LNHDA and CDR2 is SQIVND in the germline V gene (reference sequence). The CDR3 sequence is 14 residues long.

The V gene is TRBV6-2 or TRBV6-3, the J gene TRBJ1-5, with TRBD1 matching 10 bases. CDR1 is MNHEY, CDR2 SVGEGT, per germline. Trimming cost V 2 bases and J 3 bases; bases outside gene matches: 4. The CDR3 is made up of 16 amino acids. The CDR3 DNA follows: TGTGCCAGCAGTTACCGGGACAGGGGAGACAATCAGCCCCAGCATTTT. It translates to CASSYRDRGDNQPQHF.

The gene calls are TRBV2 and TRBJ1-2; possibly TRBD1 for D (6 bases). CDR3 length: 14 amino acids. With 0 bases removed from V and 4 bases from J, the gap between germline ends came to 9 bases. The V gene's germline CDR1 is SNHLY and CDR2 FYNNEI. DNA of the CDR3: TGTGCCAGCAGTGAAGCCGGGACACCCTATGGCTACACCTTC. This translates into CASSEAGTPYGYTF.

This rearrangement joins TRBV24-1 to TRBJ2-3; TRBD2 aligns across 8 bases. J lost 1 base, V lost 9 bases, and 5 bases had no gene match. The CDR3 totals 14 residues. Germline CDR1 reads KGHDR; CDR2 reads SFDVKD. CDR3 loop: CATAAGGGTDTQYF. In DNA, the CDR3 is TGTGCCACCGCGGCGGGGGGCGGCACAGATACGCAGTATTTT.

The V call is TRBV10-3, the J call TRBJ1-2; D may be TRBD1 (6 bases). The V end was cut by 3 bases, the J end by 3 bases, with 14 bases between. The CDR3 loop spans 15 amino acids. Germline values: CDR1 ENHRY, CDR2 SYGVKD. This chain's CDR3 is CAISDLAGEYYGYTF. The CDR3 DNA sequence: TGTGCCATCAGTGACTTAGCAGGGGAGTACTATGGCTACACCTTC.

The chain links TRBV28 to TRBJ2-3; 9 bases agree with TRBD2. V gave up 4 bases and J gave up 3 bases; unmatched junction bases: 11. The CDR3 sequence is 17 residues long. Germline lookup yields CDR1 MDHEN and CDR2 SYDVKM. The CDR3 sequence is CASSSHSGGGPTDTQYF. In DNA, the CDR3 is TGTGCCAGCAGTTCGCATAGCGGGGGAGGGCCGACAGATACGCAGTATTTT.

The CDR3, as DNA: TGCGCCAGCAGCCAGGAGATACTAGCGGGATCTCTCTCTGGGGCCAACGTCCTGACTTTC. Protein product: CASSQEILAGSLSGANVLTF. The chain combines TRBV4-3 with TRBJ2-6; TRBD2 aligns across 10 bases. Looked up from germline, CDR1 is LGHNA and CDR2 is YSLEER. The CDR3 spans 20 residues. V gave up 3 bases and J gave up 0 bases; unmatched junction bases: 11.